The 25 T cell receptor beta chains below come from one sample, sequenced in a study of neurological immune-mediated disorders. One entry per CDR3 protein results from TCRdb running MiXCR on the 5' RACE reads. Of approximately 38,000 distinct CDR3 sequences in the sample, more than 9% were seen once. The sample was CD4+ T cells from blood. These receptors were obtained from a woman younger than 45 with HTLV-1-associated myelopathy (HAM/TSP).

This chain uses TRBV25-1 with TRBJ2-2, with D perhaps assigned TRBD1 or TRBD2 (6 bases each). CDR3 length: 14 amino acids. V gave up 1 base and J gave up 11 bases, with 14 bases separating them. The germline V gene encodes CDR1 MGHDK and CDR2 SYGVNS. The CDR3 is CASSEFGGPRELFF. For the CDR3, the DNA is TGTGCCAGCAGTGAATTTGGGGGGCCCAGAGAGCTGTTTTTT.

There are many counts of this clonotype. The rearrangement joins TRBV5-4 to TRBJ1-2, with D maybe TRBD1 (5 bases). The germline V and J ends were trimmed by 0 bases and 0 bases, with 15 bases remaining between them. CDR1 and CDR2 from the germline V gene are SGHNT and YYREEE (reference sequence). The CDR3 has 17 amino acids. The CDR3 bases are TGTGCCAGCAGCTTGGGGTTGGGGCCGGATACTAACTATGGCTACACCTTC. Its protein is CASSLGLGPDTNYGYTF.

This clonotype was counted at least ten times. V gene TRBV7-9 combines with J gene TRBJ1-1; unclear D gene. Trimming removed 5 bases at V and 1 base at J, with 5 bases between. Per germline, CDR1 SEHNR and CDR2 FQNEAQ (reference sequence). This CDR3 comprises 12 residues. This CDR3 reads CASSVRNTEAFF. DNA for the CDR3: TGTGCCAGCAGCGTCCGGAACACTGAAGCTTTCTTT.

Concerning this clonotype itself: A much more abundant neighbour one base away suggests this may be a read error. J is TRBJ2-3 and V is TRBV5-1; possible D gene TRBD2, 7 bases. The germline gives CDR1 SGHRS, CDR2 YFSETQ. The V gene lost 0 bases and the J gene lost 10 bases, with 15 bases spanning the gap. CDR3 length equals 14 residues. The CDR3 DNA follows: TGCGCCAGCAGCTTGGAACTCGAGGGGGGGGCGCAGTATTTT. Encoded protein: CASSLELEGGAQYF. The whole variable domain, remainder taken from reference TRBV5-1 and TRBJ2-3, is KAGVTQTPRYLIKTRGQQVTLSCSPISGHRSVSWYQQTPGQGLQFLFEYFSETQRNKGNFPGRFSGRQFSNSRSEMNVSTLELGDSALYLCASSLELEGGAQYFGPGTRLTVL.

This clonotype was picked up many times. The V call is TRBV20-1, the J call TRBJ2-7, with TRBD2 identical over 7 bases. Germline-derived CDR1 and CDR2 are DFQATT and SNEGSKA (reference sequence). CDR3 length: 13 residues. Trimming removed 6 bases from V and 3 bases from J; junction bases left unmatched: 8. This chain's CDR3 is CSAAKAGLYEQYF. DNA of the CDR3: TGCAGTGCGGCAAAAGCGGGGCTCTACGAGCAGTACTTC.

Many counts were recorded for this clonotype. This sequence joins TRBV20-1 and TRBJ1-1, with D possibly matching TRBD1 (6 bases). CDR1 DFQATT and CDR2 SNEGSKA come from the germline V gene (reference sequence). Between the trimmed V and J ends, which lost 0 bases and 4 bases, there was a span of 12 bases. The CDR3 loop spans 14 amino acids. The CDR3 DNA is TGCAGTGCTAGAGATCTGGCAGGGGCCACTGAAGCTTTCTTT. Translation: CSARDLAGATEAFF.

This clonotype has a count of ten or more. The rearrangement uses TRBV20-1 and TRBJ2-7; D not resolved. The V gene lost 2 bases and the J gene lost 7 bases, with 12 bases spanning the gap. CDR1 is DFQATT, CDR2 SNEGSKA, per germline (reference sequence). The CDR3 covers 12 residues. In DNA, the CDR3 is TGCAGTGCTAGAATCGGCCCTGGGGAGCAGTACTTC. Protein product: CSARIGPGEQYF.

This clonotype was seen many times. The chain has TRBV20-1 and TRBJ2-1; no clear D. Germline CDR1 and CDR2: DFQATT and SNEGSKA (reference sequence). This CDR3 has 13 residues. Trimming removed 6 bases at V and 3 bases at J, with 12 bases between. The CDR3 bases are TGCAGTGCAGGACGAACAGACTACAATGAGCAGTTCTTC. Amino acid sequence: CSAGRTDYNEQFF.

The table lists this clonotype with many counts. CDR3 protein: CASSLGAGLNQPQHF. In DNA, the CDR3 is TGTGCCAGCAGCTTAGGGGCAGGCCTAAATCAGCCCCAGCATTTT. The J gene is TRBJ1-5, the V gene TRBV7-2; the D is unclear. Trimming left V 1 base short and J 4 bases short, with 11 bases between. The CDR3 consists of 15 residues. The germline gives CDR1 SGHTA, CDR2 FQGNSA.

Many counts were recorded for this clonotype. This chain joins TRBV7-9 and TRBJ2-3; perhaps TRBD2 as D (7 bases). This CDR3 comprises 17 residues. Germline CDR1 and CDR2: SEHNR and FQNEAQ (reference sequence). The V gene lost 4 bases and the J gene lost 4 bases, with 21 bases spanning the gap. The CDR3 sequence is CASSSMRGGLGADTQYF. In nucleotides, the CDR3 is TGTGCCAGCAGCTCGATGCGCGGGGGCCTTGGAGCAGATACGCAGTATTTT. The entire variable domain, with the rest obtained from reference TRBV7-9 and TRBJ2-3, is as follows: DTGVSQNPRHKITKRGQNVTFRCDPISEHNRLYWYRQTLGQGPEFLTYFQNEAQLEKSRLLSDRFSAERPKGSFSTLEIQRTEQGDSAMYLCASSSMRGGLGADTQYFGPGTRLTVL.

This clonotype was detected ten times or more. This chain uses TRBV10-3 with TRBJ1-1, with a tentative D call TRBD1 (5 bases). The CDR3 extends over 14 amino acids. Germline-derived CDR1 and CDR2 are ENHRY and SYGVKD. The V end was cut by 8 bases, the J end by 0 bases, with 13 bases between. CDR3 residues: CAIGSGAMNTEAFF. The CDR3 DNA follows: TGTGCCATCGGGTCCGGGGCTATGAACACTGAAGCTTTCTTT.

This clonotype has ten or more counts. CDR3 residues: CAISATGGQGEKLFF. In DNA, the CDR3 is TGTGCCATCAGTGCCACGGGGGGACAGGGAGAAAAACTGTTTTTT. The J gene is TRBJ1-4, the V gene TRBV10-3; 9 bases fit TRBD1. Germline CDR1 ENHRY, CDR2 SYGVKD. The ends lost 4 bases at V and 8 bases at J; junction bases unmatched: 8. The CDR3 extends over 15 amino acids.

At least ten counts were recorded for this clonotype. V gene TRBV6-6 combines with J gene TRBJ2-3; D could derive from TRBD1 or TRBD2 (6 bases each). This CDR3 is 16 amino acids long. The germline gives CDR1 MNHNY, CDR2 SVGAGI (reference sequence). The germline V and J ends were trimmed by 0 bases and 4 bases, with 14 bases remaining between them. CDR3 nucleotide sequence: TGTGCCAGCAGTTACTCGTTCAGGGGAGGTCCAGATACGCAGTATTTT. This sequence encodes CASSYSFRGGPDTQYF.

This clonotype has a count of ten or more. This chain uses TRBV20-1 with TRBJ1-1; tentative D call: TRBD1 (5 bases). This CDR3 contains 14 residues. Trimming removed 3 bases at V and 4 bases at J, with 15 bases between. Germline lookup yields CDR1 DFQATT and CDR2 SNEGSKA (reference sequence). The chain's CDR3 is CSARFQGFRTEAFF. The CDR3 DNA reads TGCAGTGCTAGGTTCCAGGGATTCCGCACTGAAGCTTTCTTT.

J is TRBJ1-2 and V is TRBV12-2; the D call in the table, TRBD1, was not verified against the DNA. TRBV12-2 has pseudogene status. This CDR3 has 16 residues. For the CDR3, the DNA is TGTGCAAGTCGCTTAGCTACACAGGGAACTAACTATGGCTACACCTTC. Translated, it gives CASRLATQGTNYGYTF.

This clonotype was observed at least ten times. The chain links TRBV5-1 to TRBJ1-1; maybe TRBD1 (5 bases). V gave up 4 bases and J gave up 1 base, with 11 bases separating them. CDR1 is SGHRS, CDR2 YFSETQ, per germline. The CDR3 consists of 14 residues. The CDR3 nucleotides read TGCGCCAGCAGCCGCGGACACCCGAACACTGAAGCTTTCTTT. It codes for CASSRGHPNTEAFF.

This clonotype was counted many times. The chain links TRBV7-9 to TRBJ2-6; perhaps TRBD2 as D (6 bases). Germline V gives CDR1 SEHNR, CDR2 FQNEAQ (reference sequence). The CDR3 covers 15 residues. Deletions cut 3 bases from V and 2 bases from J, with 8 bases between. The CDR3 bases are TGTGCCAGCAGCTTCGGGGGAACTGGGGCCAACGTCCTGACTTTC. It yields the protein CASSFGGTGANVLTF.

This clonotype was observed at least ten times. The chain recombines TRBV6-6 with TRBJ2-7; 8 bases are shared with TRBD2. The CDR3 loop spans 14 amino acids. After removal of 6 bases from V and 6 bases from J, the junction contained 10 bases not matched to a gene. Germline V gives CDR1 MNHNY, CDR2 SVGAGI (reference sequence). This CDR3 is CASRSGGYLSEQYF. As DNA, the CDR3 is TGTGCCAGCAGGAGCGGGGGATATTTAAGCGAGCAGTACTTC.

This chain uses TRBV14 with TRBJ2-7, with unresolved D. V lost 1 base and J lost 7, with 5 bases in between. CDR1 and CDR2 from the germline V gene are SGHDN and FVKESK. The CDR3 is 11 amino acids. The CDR3 bases are TGTGCCAGCAGCCAAGCCTTAGAGCAGTACTTC. It specifies CASSQALEQYF.

This rearrangement joins TRBV18 to TRBJ1-2, with 12 bases identical to TRBD1. V was clipped by 0 bases and J by 10 bases; unmatched bases: 3. Germline V gene sequence: CDR1 KGHSH, CDR2 LQKENI. The CDR3 spans 14 residues. CDR3 region: CASSPPRDRGPYTF. DNA for the CDR3: TGTGCCAGCTCACCACCCCGGGACAGGGGGCCCTACACCTTC.

This clonotype was observed at least ten times. V usage is TRBV3-1 and J usage is TRBJ2-3; TRBD1 matches 7 bases. Germline loops: CDR1 LGHDT, CDR2 YNNKEL (reference sequence). This CDR3 is 15 amino acids long. With V trimmed by 3 bases and J by 0 bases, 3 bases remained unmatched. CDR3 residues: CASSQGQKSTDTQYF. The CDR3 coding sequence is TGTGCCAGCAGCCAGGGACAGAAAAGCACAGATACGCAGTATTTT.

The rearrangement links TRBV27 to TRBJ1-1; TRBD1 matches at 8 bases. After removal of 5 bases from V and 1 base from J, the junction contained 6 bases not matched to a gene. This CDR3 comprises 15 residues. Germline V gene sequence: CDR1 MNHEY, CDR2 SMNVEV (reference sequence). In DNA form, the CDR3 reads TGTGCCAGCAGTAGACGGACAGGGACGAACACTGAAGCTTTCTTT. Translation: CASSRRTGTNTEAFF.

This clonotype was seen ten or more times. V is TRBV5-1 and J is TRBJ1-1; a possible D gene is TRBD1 (6 bases). The CDR3 is made up of 13 amino acids. From germline, CDR1 is SGHRS and CDR2 YFSETQ. Trimming removed 5 bases from V and 3 bases from J, with 11 bases in between. CDR3 sequence: CASSEQGYTEAFF. The CDR3 nucleotides are TGCGCCAGCAGTGAACAGGGATACACTGAAGCTTTCTTT.

This clonotype was seen ten or more times. The chain carries TRBV3-1 and TRBJ2-1, with D unresolved. The germline V gene has CDR1 LGHDT and CDR2 YNNKEL (reference sequence). The CDR3 loop spans 14 amino acids. V was cut by 6 bases and J by 6 bases, with 15 bases left in between. The CDR3 coding sequence is TGTGCCAGCAGTCGCTCTAGGTTGTCCAATGAGCAGTTCTTC. The encoded protein is CASSRSRLSNEQFF.

The table lists this clonotype with many counts. One end of the junction fails to match germline, which may point to a read error. The chain uses TRBV20-1 and TRBJ2-5, with 12 bases aligning to TRBD1. Germline CDR1 and CDR2: DFQATT and SNEGSKA (reference sequence). This CDR3 is built from 16 residues. This chain's CDR3 is CSARAPGQGARETQYF. As DNA, the CDR3 is TGCAGTGCCAGAGCTCCGGGACAGGGGGCCCGAGAGACCCAGTACTTC.